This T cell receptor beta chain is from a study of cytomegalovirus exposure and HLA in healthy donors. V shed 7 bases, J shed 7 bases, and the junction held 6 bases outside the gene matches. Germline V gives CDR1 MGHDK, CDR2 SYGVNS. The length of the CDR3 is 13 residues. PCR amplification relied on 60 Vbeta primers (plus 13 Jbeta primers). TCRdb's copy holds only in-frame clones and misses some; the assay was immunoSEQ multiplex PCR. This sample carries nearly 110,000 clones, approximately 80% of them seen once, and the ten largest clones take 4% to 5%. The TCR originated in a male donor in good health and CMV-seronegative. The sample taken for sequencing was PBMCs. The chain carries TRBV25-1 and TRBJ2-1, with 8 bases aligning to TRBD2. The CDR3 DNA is TGTGCCAGCAACAGCGGGAGATGGAATGAGCAGTTCTTC. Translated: CASNSGRWNEQFF.